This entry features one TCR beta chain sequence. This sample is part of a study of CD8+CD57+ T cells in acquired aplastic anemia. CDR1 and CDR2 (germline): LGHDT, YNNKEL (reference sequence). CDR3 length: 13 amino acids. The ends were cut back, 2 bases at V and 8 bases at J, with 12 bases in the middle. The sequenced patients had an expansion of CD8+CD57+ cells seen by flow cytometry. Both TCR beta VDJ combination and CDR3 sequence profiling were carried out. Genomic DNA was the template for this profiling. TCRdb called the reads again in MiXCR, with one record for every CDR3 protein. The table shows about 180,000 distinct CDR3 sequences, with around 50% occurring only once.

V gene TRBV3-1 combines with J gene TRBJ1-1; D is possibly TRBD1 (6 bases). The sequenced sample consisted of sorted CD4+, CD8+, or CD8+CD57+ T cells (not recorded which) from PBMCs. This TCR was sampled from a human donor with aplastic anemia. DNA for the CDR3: TGTGCCAGCAGCCAAACCTTGCAGGGGGAAGCTTTCTTT. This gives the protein CASSQTLQGEAFF.